This TCR beta chain originates from a study of vaccination and CD4 T cells after COVID-19. Study overall: Samples were taken after vaccination, a median of around 78 days after dose two, with a range of 14 to 241.

This clonotype was detected only a few times. Antigen unknown. Trimming removed 4 bases at V and 0 bases at J, with 12 bases between. Germline V gene data show CDR1 as DFQATT and CDR2 as SNEGSKA (reference sequence). The CDR3 covers 14 residues. Noted treatment: approximately 9-day PBMC culture with coronavirus spike peptide pools or control peptides (ViraFEST assay). At the Johns Hopkins FTIC core, DNA taken from cultured CD4+ T cells was sequenced by way of the Oncomine TCR Beta short-read assay. In TCRdb, the PCR reads were re-called with MiXCR into one record per CDR3 protein. The sample shows about 18,000 distinct CDR3 sequences, roughly 50% of them seen only once.

The clonotype originates from a human donor who had recovered from COVID-19. V is TRBV20-1 and J is TRBJ1-1; D gene uncertain. Specimen: CD4+ T cells from blood, cultured in vitro. The CDR3 spells CSANEGNMNTEAFF. The CDR3 DNA sequence: TGCAGTGCTAATGAGGGAAACATGAACACTGAAGCTTTCTTT.